A selection of T cell receptor beta chains follows, all from one sample in a study of tumour-infiltrating T cells in Burkitt lymphoma. Clones were read by immunoSEQ multiplex PCR, and TCRdb kept only the in-frame ones, dropping some. The table includes 13,000 or so clones, 85% detected once. Sequenced input: tumor tissue. These receptors were collected from a human donor with diffuse large B-cell lymphoma. Each CDR3 is given with its conserved first and last residue. The D gene is left open where the match is weak. Clone size is stated in some rows and not others, as once, few, many or a class when expanded.

CDR3 protein: CASSFRVGISDTEAFF; CDR3 DNA: TGTGCCAGCAGCTTCCGGGTTGGGATAAGCGACACTGAAGCTTTCTTT; clone size: -; J gene: TRBJ1-1; V gene: TRBV5-6; D gene: -
CDR3 protein: CASSLAGHTIYF; CDR3 DNA: TGTGCCAGCAGCTTAGCTGGGCACACCATATATTTT; clone size: -; J gene: TRBJ1-3; V gene: TRBV11-2; D gene: -
CDR3 protein: CASSIGVYFGYTF; CDR3 DNA: TGTGCCAGTAGTATTGGGGTTTACTTTGGCTACACCTTC; clone size: -; J gene: TRBJ1-2; V gene: TRBV19; D gene: -
CDR3 protein: CASRPRQGAQETQYF; CDR3 DNA: TGCGCCAGCAGACCAAGACAGGGGGCGCAGGAGACCCAGTACTTC; clone size: -; J gene: TRBJ2-5; V gene: TRBV5-1; D gene: TRBD1
CDR3 protein: CASSFSGLGTEAFF; CDR3 DNA: TGTGCCAGCAGCTTTTCAGGGCTTGGCACTGAAGCTTTCTTT; clone size: -; J gene: TRBJ1-1; V gene: TRBV7-2; D gene: -
CDR3 protein: CASSLLGVNQPQHF; CDR3 DNA: TGTGCCAGCAGCCTCTTGGGGGTGAATCAGCCCCAGCATTTT; clone size: -; J gene: TRBJ1-5; V gene: TRBV5-8; D gene: -
CDR3 protein: CASSLALAGMTDTQYF; CDR3 DNA: TGTGCCAGCAGCCTAGCCCTAGCGGGAATGACAGATACGCAGTATTTT; clone size: -; J gene: TRBJ2-3; V gene: TRBV13; D gene: TRBD2
CDR3 protein: CASSFFGQPSSYNSPLHF; CDR3 DNA: TGTGCCAGCAGTTTCTTCGGACAGCCGAGCTCCTATAATTCACCCCTCCACTTT; clone size: -; J gene: TRBJ1-6; V gene: TRBV27; D gene: -
CDR3 protein: CASSRTQANSNQPQHF; CDR3 DNA: TGTGCCAGCAGCAGGACACAGGCTAATAGCAATCAGCCCCAGCATTTT; clone size: -; J gene: TRBJ1-5; V gene: TRBV21-1; D gene: -
CDR3 protein: CASSTGTVHTEAFF; CDR3 DNA: TGTGCCAGCAGCACAGGGACAGTTCACACTGAAGCTTTCTTT; clone size: -; J gene: TRBJ1-1; V gene: TRBV7-2; D gene: TRBD1
CDR3 protein: CASSMMGGETQYF; CDR3 DNA: TGTGCCAGTAGTATGATGGGGGGAGAGACCCAGTACTTC; clone size: -; J gene: TRBJ2-5; V gene: TRBV19; D gene: -
CDR3 protein: CASSLTVYNEQFF; CDR3 DNA: TGTGCCAGCAGCTTAACGGTTTACAATGAGCAGTTCTTC; clone size: -; J gene: TRBJ2-1; V gene: TRBV7-2; D gene: -
CDR3 protein: CASRSQMGRVIGTDTQYF; CDR3 DNA: TGTGCCAGCAGATCCCAGATGGGGCGAGTAATAGGCACAGATACGCAGTATTTT; clone size: -; J gene: TRBJ2-3; V gene: TRBV4-2; D gene: -
CDR3 protein: CASSLVGLSETQYF; CDR3 DNA: TGTGCCAGCAGCTTAGTGGGGTTGTCAGAGACCCAGTACTTC; clone size: -; J gene: TRBJ2-5; V gene: TRBV11-2; D gene: -
CDR3 protein: CASSQDGGTGNEKLFF; CDR3 DNA: TGCGCCAGCAGCCAAGACGGGGGGACAGGGAATGAAAAACTGTTTTTT; clone size: -; J gene: TRBJ1-4; V gene: TRBV4-3; D gene: TRBD1
CDR3 protein: CASSSRQGSSPLHF; CDR3 DNA: TGTGCCAGCAGCTCCAGACAGGGTAGTTCACCCCTCCACTTT; clone size: -; J gene: TRBJ1-6; V gene: TRBV7-2; D gene: TRBD1
CDR3 protein: CASSSNRETQYF; CDR3 DNA: TGTGCCAGCAGTTCTAACCGGGAGACCCAGTACTTC; clone size: once; J gene: TRBJ2-5; V gene: TRBV6-6; D gene: -
CDR3 protein: CASSGGTGLYEQYF; CDR3 DNA: TGTGCCAGCAGTGGGGGGACAGGGCTGTACGAGCAGTACTTC; clone size: -; J gene: TRBJ2-7; V gene: TRBV2; D gene: TRBD1
CDR3 protein: CASRPEEGRYNYGYTF; CDR3 DNA: TGTGCCAGCAGGCCAGAGGAGGGGAGATATAACTATGGCTACACCTTC; clone size: -; J gene: TRBJ1-2; V gene: TRBV27; D gene: -
CDR3 protein: CASSDYSLSYNEQFF; CDR3 DNA: TGTGCCAGCAGTGATTACTCTCTCTCCTACAATGAGCAGTTCTTC; clone size: -; J gene: TRBJ2-1; V gene: TRBV6-1; D gene: -
CDR3 protein: CASSLLAREANEQFF; CDR3 DNA: TGTGCCAGCAGCTTGCTGGCGCGGGAGGCCAATGAGCAGTTCTTC; clone size: once; J gene: TRBJ2-1; V gene: TRBV5-6; D gene: TRBD2
CDR3 protein: CASSPTPLGTSFEQYF; CDR3 DNA: TGTGCCAGCAGCCCCACACCTTTAGGGACTAGCTTCGAGCAGTACTTC; clone size: once; J gene: TRBJ2-7; V gene: TRBV2; D gene: TRBD2
CDR3 protein: CASSLGTGTTDTQYF; CDR3 DNA: TGTGCCAGCAGCTTAGGGACAGGGACCACAGATACGCAGTATTTT; clone size: once; J gene: TRBJ2-3; V gene: TRBV5-6; D gene: TRBD1
CDR3 protein: CASSGTGRSEAFF; CDR3 DNA: TGTGCCAGCAGTGGGACAGGGCGGTCTGAAGCTTTCTTT; clone size: few; J gene: TRBJ1-1; V gene: TRBV6-5; D gene: TRBD1
CDR3 protein: CASSFSGAMNTGELFF; CDR3 DNA: TGCGCCAGCAGCTTCAGTGGGGCTATGAACACCGGGGAGCTGTTTTTT; clone size: -; J gene: TRBJ2-2; V gene: TRBV4-3; D gene: -
CDR3 protein: CASRGGVETQYF; CDR3 DNA: TGTGCCAGTAGAGGGGGAGTAGAGACCCAGTACTTC; clone size: -; J gene: TRBJ2-5; V gene: TRBV19; D gene: -
CDR3 protein: CASSYGGAGYEQYF; CDR3 DNA: TGTGCCAGCAGTTATGGCGGGGCCGGATACGAGCAGTACTTC; clone size: few; J gene: TRBJ2-7; V gene: TRBV6-5; D gene: -
CDR3 protein: CASSFVGNTEAFF; CDR3 DNA: TGTGCCAGCAGTTTTGTCGGGAACACTGAAGCTTTCTTT; clone size: -; J gene: TRBJ1-1; V gene: TRBV28; D gene: -